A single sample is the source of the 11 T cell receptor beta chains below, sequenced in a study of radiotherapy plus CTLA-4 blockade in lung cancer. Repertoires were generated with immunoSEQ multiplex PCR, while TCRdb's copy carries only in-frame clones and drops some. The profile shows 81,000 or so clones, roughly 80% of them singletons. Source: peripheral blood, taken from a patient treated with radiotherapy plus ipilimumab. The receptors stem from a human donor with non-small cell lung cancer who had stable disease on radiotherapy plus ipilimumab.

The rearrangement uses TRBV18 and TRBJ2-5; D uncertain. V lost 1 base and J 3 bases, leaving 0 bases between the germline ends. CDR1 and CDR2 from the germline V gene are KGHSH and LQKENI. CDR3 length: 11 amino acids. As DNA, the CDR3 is TGTGCCAGCTCACCACAAGAGACCCAGTACTTC. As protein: CASSPQETQYF.

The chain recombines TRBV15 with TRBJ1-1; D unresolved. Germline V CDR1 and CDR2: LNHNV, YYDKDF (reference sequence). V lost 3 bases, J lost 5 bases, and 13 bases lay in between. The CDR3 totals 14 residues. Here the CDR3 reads CATSRGGSSTEAFF. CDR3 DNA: TGTGCCACCAGCAGGGGAGGGTCCTCTACTGAAGCTTTCTTT.

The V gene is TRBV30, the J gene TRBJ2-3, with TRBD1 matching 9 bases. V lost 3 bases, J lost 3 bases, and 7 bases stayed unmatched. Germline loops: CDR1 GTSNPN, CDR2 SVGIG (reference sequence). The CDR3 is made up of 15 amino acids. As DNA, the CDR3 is TGTGCCTGGAGCCAACAGGGGGCGTTGACAGATACGCAGTATTTT. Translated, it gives CAWSQQGALTDTQYF.

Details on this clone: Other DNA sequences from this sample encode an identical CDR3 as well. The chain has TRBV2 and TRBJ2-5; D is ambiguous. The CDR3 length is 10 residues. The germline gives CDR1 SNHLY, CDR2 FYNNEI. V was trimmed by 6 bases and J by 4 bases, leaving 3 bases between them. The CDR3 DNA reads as TGTGCCAGCAGAGCAGAGACCCAGTACTTC. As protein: CASRAETQYF. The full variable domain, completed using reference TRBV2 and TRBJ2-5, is EPEVTQTPSHQVTQMGQEVILRCVPISNHLYFYWYRQILGQKVEFLVSFYNNEISEKSEIFDDQFSVERPDGSNFTLKIRSTKLEDSAMYFCASRAETQYFGPGTRLLVL.

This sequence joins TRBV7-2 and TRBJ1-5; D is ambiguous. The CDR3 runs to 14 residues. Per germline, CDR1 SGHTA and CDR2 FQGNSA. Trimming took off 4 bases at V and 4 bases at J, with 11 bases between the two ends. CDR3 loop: CASSSGPTNQPQHF. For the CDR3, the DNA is TGTGCCAGCAGCTCCGGACCGACTAATCAGCCCCAGCATTTT.

The CDR3 sequence: CASSLTGWETQYF. The CDR3 DNA sequence: TGCGCCAGCAGCTTGACAGGGTGGGAGACCCAGTACTTC. The rearrangement joins TRBV5-1 to TRBJ2-5; weak D call: TRBD1 (6 bases). The germline V and J ends were trimmed by 1 base and 5 bases, with 9 bases remaining between them. The CDR3 is made up of 13 amino acids. CDR1 is SGHRS, CDR2 YFSETQ, per germline.

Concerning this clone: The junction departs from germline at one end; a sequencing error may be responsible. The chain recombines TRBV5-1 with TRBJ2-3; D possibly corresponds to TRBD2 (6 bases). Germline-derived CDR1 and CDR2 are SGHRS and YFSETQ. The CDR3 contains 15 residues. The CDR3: CASSDAPTSKDTQYF. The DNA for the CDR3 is TGCGCCAGCAGCGACGCCCCAACTAGCAAAGATACGCAGTATTTT.

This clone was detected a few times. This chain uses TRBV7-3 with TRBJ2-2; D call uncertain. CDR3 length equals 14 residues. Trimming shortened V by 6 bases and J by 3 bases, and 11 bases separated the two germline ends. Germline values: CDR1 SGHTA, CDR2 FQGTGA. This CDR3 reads CASSYDRYTGELFF. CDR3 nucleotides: TGTGCCAGCAGTTATGACCGATACACCGGGGAGCTGTTTTTT.

In DNA, the CDR3 is TGTGCCAGCAGTTATGGGACTAGTCAAGATGAGCAGTACTTC. It encodes CASSYGTSQDEQYF. The rearrangement links TRBV6-6 to TRBJ2-7; 8 nucleotides match TRBD2. CDR3 length: 14 residues. CDR1 is MNHNY and CDR2 is SVGAGI in the germline V gene (reference sequence). V shed 3 bases, J shed 7 bases, and the junction held 8 bases outside the gene matches.

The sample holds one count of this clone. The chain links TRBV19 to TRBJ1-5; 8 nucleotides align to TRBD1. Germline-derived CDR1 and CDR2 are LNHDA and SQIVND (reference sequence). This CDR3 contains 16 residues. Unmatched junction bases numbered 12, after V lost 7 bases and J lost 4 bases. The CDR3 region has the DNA TGTGCCAGTATTCCGACAGGGGAGGCGAGGAATCAGCCCCAGCATTTT. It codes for CASIPTGEARNQPQHF.

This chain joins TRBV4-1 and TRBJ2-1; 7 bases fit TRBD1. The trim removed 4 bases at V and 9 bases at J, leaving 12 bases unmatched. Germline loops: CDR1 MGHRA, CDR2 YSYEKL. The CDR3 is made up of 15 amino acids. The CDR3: CASSLATGSYGEQFF. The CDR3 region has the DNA TGCGCCAGCAGCCTCGCGACAGGGTCTTACGGTGAGCAGTTCTTC.